The clone carrying this T cell receptor (beta chain) was detected only a few times. These data belong to a study of blood T cells in healthy people across ages. A sample-barcoded 5' primer and a J-beta primer mix were used in a second PCR of roughly 7 to 11 cycles. MiXCR was run by TCRdb on the 5' RACE reads, yielding one entry per CDR3 protein. The top ten clones hold 23% of a sample with around 2 million distinct CDR3 sequences, approximately 40% of them seen once. The CDR3 is made up of 20 amino acids. The V segment lost 3 bases and the J segment 1 base; nucleotides outside the gene matches: 14. Sequencing input: blood. The TCR comes from a human donor in good health. This chain joins TRBV12-3 or TRBV12-4 and TRBJ2-6, with 8 positions matching TRBD1. The CDR3 DNA reads TGTGCCAGCAGTTTTTCAACTTCAGGGGGCGCCCCATCTGGGGCCAACGTCCTGACTTTC. Encoded protein: CASSFSTSGGAPSGANVLTF.